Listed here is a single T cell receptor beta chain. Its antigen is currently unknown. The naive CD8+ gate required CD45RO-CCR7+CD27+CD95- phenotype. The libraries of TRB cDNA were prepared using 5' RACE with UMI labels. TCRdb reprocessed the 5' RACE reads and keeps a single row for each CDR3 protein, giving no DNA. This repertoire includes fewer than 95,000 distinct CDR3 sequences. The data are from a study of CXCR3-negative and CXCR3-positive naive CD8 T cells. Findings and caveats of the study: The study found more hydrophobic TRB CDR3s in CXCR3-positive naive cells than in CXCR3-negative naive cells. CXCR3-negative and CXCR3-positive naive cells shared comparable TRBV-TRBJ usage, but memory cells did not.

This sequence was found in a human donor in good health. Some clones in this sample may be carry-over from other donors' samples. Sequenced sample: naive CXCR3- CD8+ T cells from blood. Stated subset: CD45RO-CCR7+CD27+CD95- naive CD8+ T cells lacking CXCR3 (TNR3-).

CDR3 protein: CASSQQPGVSYEQYF. The chain couples TRBV3-1 to TRBJ2-7; TCRdb outputs TRBD1, but without DNA this stays unchecked. CDR3 length: 15 amino acids. Germline CDR1 LGHDT, CDR2 YNNKEL (reference sequence).